These 2 T cell receptor beta chains share one sample of origin, sequenced in a study of T cells in Graves' hyperthyroidism and ophthalmopathy. Researchers amplified the TCR beta CDR3 regions from RNA transcripts. HTBI primers were used for first-round RT-PCR of the TCR CDR3. TCRdb re-derived calls from the multiplex PCR reads in MiXCR, one entry per CDR3 protein. The data show about 560,000 distinct CDR3 sequences, 16% seen once. Sequenced: blood. The receptors originated from a woman in her late teens or twenties with Graves' hyperthyroidism.

The chain combines TRBV7-8 with TRBJ1-1; D is uncertain. Germline V lookup: CDR1 SGHVS, CDR2 FQNEAQ. V was clipped by 4 bases and J by 4 bases, with 13 bases between them. The CDR3 extends over 14 amino acids. Written as DNA, the CDR3 is TGTGCCAGCAGCTCCATGGACGGCACCACTGAAGCTTTCTTT. Translating it yields CASSSMDGTTEAFF.

This clonotype was seen a handful of times. The chain joins TRBV9 to TRBJ2-1, with 7 positions matching TRBD2. This CDR3 is built from 13 residues. V trimming: 3 bases; J trimming: 7 bases; junction bases outside the gene matches: 4. In germline, CDR1 is SGDLS, CDR2 YYNGEE. The CDR3 region has the DNA TGTGCCAGCAGCGGGGGGGGTCGGAATGAGCAGTTCTTC. Translating it yields CASSGGGRNEQFF.